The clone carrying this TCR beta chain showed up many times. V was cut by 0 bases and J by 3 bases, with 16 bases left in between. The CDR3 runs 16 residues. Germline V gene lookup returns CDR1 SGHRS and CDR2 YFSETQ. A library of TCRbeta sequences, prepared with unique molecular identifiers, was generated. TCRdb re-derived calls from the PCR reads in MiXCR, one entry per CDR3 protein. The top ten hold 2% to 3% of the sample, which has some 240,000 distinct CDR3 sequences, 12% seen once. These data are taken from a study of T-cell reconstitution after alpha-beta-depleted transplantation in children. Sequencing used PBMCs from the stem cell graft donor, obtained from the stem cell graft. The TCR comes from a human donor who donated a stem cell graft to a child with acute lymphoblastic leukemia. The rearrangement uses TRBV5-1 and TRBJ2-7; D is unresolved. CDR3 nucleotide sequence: TGCGCCAGCAGCTTGGGCAGCAGAGTTCTAAGCTACGAGCAGTACTTC. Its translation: CASSLGSRVLSYEQYF.